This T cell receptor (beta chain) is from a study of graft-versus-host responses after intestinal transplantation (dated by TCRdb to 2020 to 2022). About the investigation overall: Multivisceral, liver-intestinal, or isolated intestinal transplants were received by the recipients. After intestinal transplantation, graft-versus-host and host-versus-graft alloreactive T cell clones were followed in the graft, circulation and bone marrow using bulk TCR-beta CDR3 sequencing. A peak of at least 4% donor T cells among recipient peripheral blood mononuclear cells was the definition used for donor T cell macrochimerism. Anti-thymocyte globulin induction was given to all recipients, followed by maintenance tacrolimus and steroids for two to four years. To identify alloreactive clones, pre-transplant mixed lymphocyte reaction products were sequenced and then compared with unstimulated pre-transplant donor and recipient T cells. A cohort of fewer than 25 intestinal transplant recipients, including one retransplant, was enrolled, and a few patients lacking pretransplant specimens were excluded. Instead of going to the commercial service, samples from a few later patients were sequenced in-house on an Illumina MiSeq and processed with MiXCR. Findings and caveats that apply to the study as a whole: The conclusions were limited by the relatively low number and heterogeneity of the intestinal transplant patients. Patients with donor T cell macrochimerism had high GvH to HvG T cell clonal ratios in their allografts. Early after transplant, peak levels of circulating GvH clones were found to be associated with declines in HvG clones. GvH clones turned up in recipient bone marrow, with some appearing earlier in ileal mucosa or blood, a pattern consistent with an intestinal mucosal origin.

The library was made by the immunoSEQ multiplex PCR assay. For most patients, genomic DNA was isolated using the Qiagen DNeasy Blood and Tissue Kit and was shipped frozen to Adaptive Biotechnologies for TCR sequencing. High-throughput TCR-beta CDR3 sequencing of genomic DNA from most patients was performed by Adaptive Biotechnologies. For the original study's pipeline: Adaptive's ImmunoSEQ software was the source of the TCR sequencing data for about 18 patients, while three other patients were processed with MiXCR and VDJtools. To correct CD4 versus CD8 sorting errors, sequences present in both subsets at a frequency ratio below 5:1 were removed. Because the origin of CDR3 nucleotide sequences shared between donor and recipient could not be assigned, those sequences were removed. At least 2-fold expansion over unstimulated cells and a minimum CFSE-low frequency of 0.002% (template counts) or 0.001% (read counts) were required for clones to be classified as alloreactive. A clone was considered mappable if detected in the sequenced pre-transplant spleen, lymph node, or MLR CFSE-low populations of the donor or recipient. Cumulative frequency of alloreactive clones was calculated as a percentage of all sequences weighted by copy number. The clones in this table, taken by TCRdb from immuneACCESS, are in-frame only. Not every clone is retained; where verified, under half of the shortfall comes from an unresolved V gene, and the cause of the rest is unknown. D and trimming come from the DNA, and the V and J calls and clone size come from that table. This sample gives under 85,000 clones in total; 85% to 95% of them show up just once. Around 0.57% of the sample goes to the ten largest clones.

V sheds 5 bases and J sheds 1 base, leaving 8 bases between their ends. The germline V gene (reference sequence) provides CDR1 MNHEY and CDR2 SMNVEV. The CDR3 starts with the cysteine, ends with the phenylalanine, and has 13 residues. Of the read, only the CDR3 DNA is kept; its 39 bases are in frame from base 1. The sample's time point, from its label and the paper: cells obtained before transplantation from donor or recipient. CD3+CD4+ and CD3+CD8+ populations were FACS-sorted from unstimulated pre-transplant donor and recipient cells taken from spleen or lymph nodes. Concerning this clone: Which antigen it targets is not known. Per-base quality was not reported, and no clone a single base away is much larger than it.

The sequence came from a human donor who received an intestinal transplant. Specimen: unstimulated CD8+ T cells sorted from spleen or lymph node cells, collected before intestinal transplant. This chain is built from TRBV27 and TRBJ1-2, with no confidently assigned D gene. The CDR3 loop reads CASSPQDNYGYTF. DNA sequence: TGTGCCAGCAGTCCCCAGGATAACTATGGCTACACCTTC.